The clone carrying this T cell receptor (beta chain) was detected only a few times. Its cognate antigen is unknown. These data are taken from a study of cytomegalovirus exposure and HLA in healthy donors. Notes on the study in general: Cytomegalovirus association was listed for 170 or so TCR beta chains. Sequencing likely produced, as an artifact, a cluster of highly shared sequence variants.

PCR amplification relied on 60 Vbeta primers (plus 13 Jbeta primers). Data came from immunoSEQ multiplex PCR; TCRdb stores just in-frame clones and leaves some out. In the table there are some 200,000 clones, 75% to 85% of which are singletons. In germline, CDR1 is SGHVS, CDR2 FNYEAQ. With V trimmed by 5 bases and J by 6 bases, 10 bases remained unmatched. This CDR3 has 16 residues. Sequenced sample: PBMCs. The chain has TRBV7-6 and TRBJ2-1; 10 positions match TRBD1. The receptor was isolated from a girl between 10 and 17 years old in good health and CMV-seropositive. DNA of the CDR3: TGTGCCAGCAGCCCGGCCCCTGGACAGGGGGTCAATGAGCAGTTCTTC. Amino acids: CASSPAPGQGVNEQFF.